This T cell receptor beta chain was observed in a study of beta chain features in type 1 diabetes. Points from the study as a whole: At VDJ recombination sites, type 1 diabetes patients had fewer insertions and more deleted nucleotides. All four CD4+ subsets from Type 1 diabetes patients carried moderately but significantly shorter TCRB CDR3s. TCRB repertoires of naive, central memory and Treg cells appeared more similar among patients than among healthy donors.

Of note for this clone: Its specificity is unknown.

Populations isolated by sorting all had purity greater than 95%. Trimming shortened V by 5 bases and J by 4 bases, and 7 bases separated the two germline ends. The CDR3 contains 12 residues. Germline V gene sequence: CDR1 SGHTA, CDR2 FQGNSA. As every portion of the isolated RNA was reverse transcribed, the sequencing read expressed TCRB transcripts. TCRdb's table, derived via immunoSEQ multiplex PCR, lists solely in-frame clones and lacks some. Among approximately 250,000 clones, around 9.9% were seen once, and the ten largest hold over 0.015%. The gene calls are TRBV7-2 and TRBJ2-3, with D possibly being TRBD2 (5 bases). The sample was naive CD4+ T cells from blood. The sequence was collected from a man under 40 with type 1 diabetes. The CDR3 reads CASSRGPDTQYF. CDR3 nucleotide sequence: TGTGCCAGCAGCCGCGGGCCAGATACGCAGTATTTT.